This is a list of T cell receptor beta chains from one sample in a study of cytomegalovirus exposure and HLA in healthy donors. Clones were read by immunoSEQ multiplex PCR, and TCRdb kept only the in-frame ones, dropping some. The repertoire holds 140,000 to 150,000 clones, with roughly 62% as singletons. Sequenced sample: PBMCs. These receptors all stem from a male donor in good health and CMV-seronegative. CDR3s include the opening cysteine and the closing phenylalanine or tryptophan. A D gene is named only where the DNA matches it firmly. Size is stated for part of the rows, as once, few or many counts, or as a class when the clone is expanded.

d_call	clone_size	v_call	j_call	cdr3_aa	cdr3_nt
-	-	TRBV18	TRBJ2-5	CASSLMEGTQYF	TGTGCCAGCTCACTGATGGAGGGGACCCAGTACTTC
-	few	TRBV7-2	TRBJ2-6	CASSLAVMSSGANVLTF	TGTGCCAGCAGCTTAGCGGTGATGAGCTCTGGGGCCAACGTCCTGACTTTC
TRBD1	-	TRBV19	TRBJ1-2	CASSNYGTGGYGYTF	TGTGCCAGTAGTAATTATGGGACAGGGGGCTATGGCTACACCTTC
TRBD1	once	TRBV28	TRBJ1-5	CASSSGQGNQPQHF	TGTGCCAGCAGTTCCGGACAGGGGAATCAGCCCCAGCATTTT
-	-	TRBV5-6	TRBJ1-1	CASSPTSTPTAFF	TGTGCCAGCAGCCCTACCTCCACTCCAACAGCTTTCTTT
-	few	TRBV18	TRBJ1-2	CASSPIREGNYGYTF	TGTGCCAGCTCACCCATCCGGGAGGGCAACTATGGCTACACCTTC
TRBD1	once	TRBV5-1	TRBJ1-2	CASSSGQGRSYGYTF	TGCGCCAGCAGCTCAGGACAGGGGCGATCCTATGGCTACACCTTC
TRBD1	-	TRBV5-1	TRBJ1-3	CASSETGEVNTIYF	TGCGCCAGCAGCGAGACAGGGGAGGTAAACACCATATATTTT
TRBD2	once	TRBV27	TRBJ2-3	CATQRGGSTDTQYF	TGTGCCACTCAGCGGGGGGGAAGCACAGATACGCAGTATTTT
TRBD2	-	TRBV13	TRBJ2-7	CASSLIQSTSGSADEQYF	TGTGCCAGCAGCTTGATCCAGAGTACTAGCGGGAGTGCCGACGAGCAGTACTTC
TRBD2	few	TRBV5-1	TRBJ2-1	CASSPNLEERGVSSSYNEQFF	TGCGCCAGCAGCCCCAACCTCGAGGAGCGGGGGGTCTCTTCCTCCTACAATGAGCAGTTCTTC
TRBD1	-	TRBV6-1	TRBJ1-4	CASSEQQGVGEKLFF	TGTGCCAGCAGTGAACAACAGGGGGTTGGTGAAAAACTGTTTTTT
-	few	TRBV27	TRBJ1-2	CASSFFPERGYGYTF	TGTGCCAGCAGTTTCTTCCCGGAGCGGGGCTATGGCTACACCTTC
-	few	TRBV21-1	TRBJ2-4	CASKGRESKNIQYF	TGTGCCAGCAAGGGACGGGAGTCCAAAAACATTCAGTACTTC
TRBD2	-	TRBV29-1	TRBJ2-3	CSVEPRGVPTDTQYF	TGCAGCGTTGAACCCCGGGGGGTCCCCACAGATACGCAGTATTTT
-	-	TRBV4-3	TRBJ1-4	CASSQDVSGGRWEKLFF	TGCGCCAGCAGCCAAGATGTAAGCGGGGGGCGTTGGGAAAAACTGTTTTTT
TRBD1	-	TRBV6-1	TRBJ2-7	CASSDAMGQYEQYF	TGTGCCAGCAGTGATGCGATGGGACAGTACGAGCAGTACTTC
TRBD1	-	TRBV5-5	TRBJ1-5	CASSLWTGSNQPQHF	TGTGCCAGCAGCTTGTGGACAGGCAGCAATCAGCCCCAGCATTTT
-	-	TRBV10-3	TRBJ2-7	CAISETTGTYEQYF	TGTGCCATCAGTGAGACGACAGGAACCTACGAGCAGTACTTC
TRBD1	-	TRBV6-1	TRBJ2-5	CASKGQGAIAETQYF	TGTGCCAGCAAGGGACAGGGGGCGATCGCGGAGACCCAGTACTTC
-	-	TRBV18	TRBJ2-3	CASSLPDGETQGF	TGTGCCAGCTCACTCCCGGACGGGGAGACTCAAGGATTT
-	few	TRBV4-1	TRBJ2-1	CASSQGTVMIPYNEQFF	TGCGCCAGCAGCCAAGGAACGGTTATGATCCCCTACAATGAGCAGTTCTTC
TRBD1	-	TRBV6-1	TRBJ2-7	CASSEYAGTGLFYEQYF	TGTGCCAGCAGTGAATATGCCGGGACAGGCCTTTTCTACGAGCAGTACTTC
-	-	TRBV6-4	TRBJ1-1	CASIWTEKNTEAFF	TGTGCCAGCATCTGGACAGAGAAGAACACTGAAGCTTTCTTT
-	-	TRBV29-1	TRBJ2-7	CSPGWQKVPSYEQYF	TGCAGCCCCGGGTGGCAGAAAGTACCATCCTACGAGCAGTACTTC
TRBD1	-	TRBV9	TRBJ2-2	CASSPNPGQTNTGELFF	TGTGCCAGCAGCCCGAACCCGGGACAGACGAACACCGGGGAGCTGTTTTTT
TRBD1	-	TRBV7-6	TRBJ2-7	CASSPRTGPPYEQYF	TGTGCCAGCAGCCCTAGGACAGGGCCCCCCTACGAGCAGTACTTC
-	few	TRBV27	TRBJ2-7	CASSLYFGYEQYF	TGTGCCAGCAGTTTATACTTTGGCTACGAGCAGTACTTC
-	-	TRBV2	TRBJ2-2	CASSAFNSFTGELFF	TGTGCCAGCAGTGCGTTCAACAGCTTCACCGGGGAGCTGTTTTTT
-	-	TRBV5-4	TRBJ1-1	CASKPDRGKAFF	TGTGCCAGCAAACCAGACAGAGGAAAAGCTTTCTTT
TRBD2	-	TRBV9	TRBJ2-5	CASSDPPGGGAETQYF	TGTGCCAGCAGCGACCCTCCCGGCGGGGGGGCAGAGACCCAGTACTTC
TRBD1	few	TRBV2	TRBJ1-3	CASKMGTDSGNTIYF	TGTGCCAGTAAAATGGGGACAGATTCTGGAAACACCATATATTTT
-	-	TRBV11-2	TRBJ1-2	CASSLTANYGYTF	TGTGCCAGCAGCTTGACAGCCAACTATGGCTACACCTTC
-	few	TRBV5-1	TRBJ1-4	CASSHTQGLNEKLFF	TGCGCCAGCAGCCACACACAGGGCCTAAATGAAAAACTGTTTTTT
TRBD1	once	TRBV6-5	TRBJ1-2	CASSPDRTNYGYPF	TGTGCCAGCAGTCCGGACAGGACTAACTATGGCTACCCCTTC
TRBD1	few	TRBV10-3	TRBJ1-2	CAISESKSGTGASNYGYTF	TGTGCCATCAGTGAGTCAAAATCCGGGACAGGGGCTTCTAACTATGGCTACACCTTC
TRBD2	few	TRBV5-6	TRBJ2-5	CASSLISSGETQYF	TGTGCCAGCAGTCTGATATCTAGCGGCGAGACCCAGTACTTC
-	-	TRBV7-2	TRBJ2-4	CASSLEARIKNIQYF	TGTGCCAGCAGCTTAGAAGCACGCATCAAAAACATTCAGTACTTC
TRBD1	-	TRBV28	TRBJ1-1	CASKDRGNTEAFF	TGTGCCAGCAAGGACAGGGGGAACACTGAAGCTTTCTTT
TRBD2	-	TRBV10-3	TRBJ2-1	CAISDDSGGAYNEQFF	TGTGCCATCAGTGACGATAGCGGGGGGGCCTACAATGAGCAGTTCTTC
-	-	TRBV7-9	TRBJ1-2	CASSQGPTKGYGYTF	TGTGCCAGCAGCCAGGGCCCAACAAAGGGGTATGGCTACACCTTC
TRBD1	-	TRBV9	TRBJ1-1	CASSVAGGANTEAFF	TGTGCCAGCAGCGTAGCAGGGGGCGCGAACACTGAAGCTTTCTTT